The count of the clone carrying this TCR beta chain is one. In the original processing: Amplified reference gene primers provided the basis for estimating nucleated cell counts. The method was immunoSEQ multiplex PCR; TCRdb's version includes in-frame clones alone and lacks a portion of them. Clone size and the V and J calls come from that table; the DNA yielded D and trimming. The data show some 150,000 clones, 85% to 90% seen once. These data belong to a study of blood T cell repertoires in COVID-19. Study summary: Spain, Italy and the United States supplied samples that represented acute and convalescent COVID-19. Sources were T cells, B-cell-depleted T cells, or PBMCs; the material itself was cDNA or gDNA.

Between the trimmed V and J ends, which lost 6 bases and 12 bases, there was a span of 15 bases. Germline V gene lookup returns CDR1 SGHAT and CDR2 FQNNGV. This CDR3 contains 12 residues. The chain joins TRBV11-2 to TRBJ2-1; D possibly corresponds to TRBD1 (5 bases). The clonotype originates from a woman aged 60-75 years with active COVID-19. Material: peripheral blood. The CDR3 sequence is CASRDRGQGQFF. Here the CDR3 DNA reads TGTGCCAGCAGGGATAGGGGCCAGGGGCAGTTCTTC.